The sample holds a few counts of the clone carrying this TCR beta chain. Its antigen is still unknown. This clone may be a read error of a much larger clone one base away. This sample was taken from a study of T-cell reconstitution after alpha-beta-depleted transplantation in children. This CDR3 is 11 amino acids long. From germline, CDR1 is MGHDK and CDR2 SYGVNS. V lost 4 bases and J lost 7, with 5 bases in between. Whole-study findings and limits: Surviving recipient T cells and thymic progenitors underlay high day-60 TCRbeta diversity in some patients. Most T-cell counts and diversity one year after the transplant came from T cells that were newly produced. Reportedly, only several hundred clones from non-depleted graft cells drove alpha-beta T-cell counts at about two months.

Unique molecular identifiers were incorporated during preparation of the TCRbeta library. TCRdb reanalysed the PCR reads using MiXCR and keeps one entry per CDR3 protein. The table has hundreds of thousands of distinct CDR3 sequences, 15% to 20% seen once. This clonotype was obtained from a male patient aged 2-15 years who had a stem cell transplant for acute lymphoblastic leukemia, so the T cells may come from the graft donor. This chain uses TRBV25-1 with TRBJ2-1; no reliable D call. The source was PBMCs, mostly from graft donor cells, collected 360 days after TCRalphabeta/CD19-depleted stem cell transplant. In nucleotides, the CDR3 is TGTGCCAGCAGTGTTGCGAATGAGCAGTTCTTC. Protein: CASSVANEQFF.